The present entry profiles one T cell receptor (beta chain) with its context. This CDR3 is built from 15 residues. V dropped 5 bases and J dropped 2; count of bases not matched to a gene: 4. Per germline, CDR1 KGHDR and CDR2 SFDVKD. Profiling relied on immunoSEQ multiplex PCR, and the TCRdb table lists in-frame clones only, not all of them. The sample shows roughly 150,000 clones, 92% of them seen only once. This sample is part of a study of control samples from healthy donors and cancer patients. This receptor was taken from a woman younger than 45 in good health. The J gene is TRBJ2-2, the V gene TRBV24-1, with 7 bases that match TRBD1. The sequenced material came from blood. DNA of the CDR3: TGTGCCACCAGTGCTGGGACAGTAAACACCGGGGAGCTGTTTTTT. This codes for CATSAGTVNTGELFF.